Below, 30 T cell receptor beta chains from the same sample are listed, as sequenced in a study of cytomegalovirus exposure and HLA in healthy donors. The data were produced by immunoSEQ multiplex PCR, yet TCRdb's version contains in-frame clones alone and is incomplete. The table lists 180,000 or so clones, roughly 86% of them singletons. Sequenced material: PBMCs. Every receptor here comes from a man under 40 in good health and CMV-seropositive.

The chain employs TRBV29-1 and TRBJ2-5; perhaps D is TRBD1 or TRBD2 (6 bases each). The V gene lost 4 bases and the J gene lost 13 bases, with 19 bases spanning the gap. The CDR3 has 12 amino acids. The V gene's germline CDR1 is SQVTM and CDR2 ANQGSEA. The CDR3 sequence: CSVVGGDGGWYF. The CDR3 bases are TGCAGCGTTGTGGGGGGTGATGGGGGCTGGTACTTC.

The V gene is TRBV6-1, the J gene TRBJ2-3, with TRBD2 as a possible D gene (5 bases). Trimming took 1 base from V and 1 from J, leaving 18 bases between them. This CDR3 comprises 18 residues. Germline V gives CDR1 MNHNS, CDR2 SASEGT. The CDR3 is CASSEVLAGPIGTDTQYF. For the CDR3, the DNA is TGTGCCAGCAGTGAAGTCTTGGCGGGCCCCATAGGCACAGATACGCAGTATTTT.

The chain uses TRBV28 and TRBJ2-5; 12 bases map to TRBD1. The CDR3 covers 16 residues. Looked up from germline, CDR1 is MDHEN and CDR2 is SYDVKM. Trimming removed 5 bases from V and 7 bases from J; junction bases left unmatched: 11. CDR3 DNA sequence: TGTGCCAGCAGTCCAGCCGGGACAGGGGGCGAAGTGACCCAGTACTTC. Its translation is CASSPAGTGGEVTQYF.

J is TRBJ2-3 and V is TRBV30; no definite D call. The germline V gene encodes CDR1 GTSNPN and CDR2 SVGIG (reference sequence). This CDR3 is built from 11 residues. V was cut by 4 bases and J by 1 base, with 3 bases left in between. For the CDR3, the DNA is TGTGCCTGGATGGGCACAGATACGCAGTATTTT. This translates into CAWMGTDTQYF.

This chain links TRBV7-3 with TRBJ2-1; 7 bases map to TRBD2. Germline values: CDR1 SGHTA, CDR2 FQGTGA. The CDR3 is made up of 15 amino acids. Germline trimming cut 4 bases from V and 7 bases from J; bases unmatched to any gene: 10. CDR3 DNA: TGTGCCAGCAGCTCCTCGTACGCCGGGAGGAATGAGCAGTTCTTC. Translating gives CASSSSYAGRNEQFF.

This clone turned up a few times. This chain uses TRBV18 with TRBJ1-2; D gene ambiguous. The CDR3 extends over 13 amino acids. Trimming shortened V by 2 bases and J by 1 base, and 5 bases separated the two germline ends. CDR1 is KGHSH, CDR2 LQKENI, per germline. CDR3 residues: CASSPTINYGYTF. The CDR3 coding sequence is TGTGCCAGCTCACCAACGATTAACTATGGCTACACCTTC.

This CDR3 reads CASSPGTSAYNEQFF. The CDR3 region has the DNA TGTGCCAGCAGTCCAGGAACATCGGCCTACAATGAGCAGTTCTTC. The rearrangement uses TRBV11-3 and TRBJ2-1, with no clear D. The CDR3 length is 15 residues. Looked up from germline, CDR1 is SGHNT and CDR2 is YENEEA. Trimming shortened V by 6 bases and J by 2 bases, and 14 bases separated the two germline ends.

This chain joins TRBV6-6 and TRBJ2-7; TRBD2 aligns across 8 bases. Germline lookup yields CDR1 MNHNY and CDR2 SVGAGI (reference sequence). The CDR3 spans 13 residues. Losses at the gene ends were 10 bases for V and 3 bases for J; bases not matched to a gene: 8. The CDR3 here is CAIRAGESYEQYF. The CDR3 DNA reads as TGTGCCATAAGAGCGGGAGAGAGCTACGAGCAGTACTTC.

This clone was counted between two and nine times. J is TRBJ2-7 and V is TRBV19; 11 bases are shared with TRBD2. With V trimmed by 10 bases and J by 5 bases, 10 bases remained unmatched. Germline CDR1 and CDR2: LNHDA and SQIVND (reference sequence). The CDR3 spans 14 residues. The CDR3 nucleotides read TGTGCCACACGTTTAGCGGGAGGGCCTAACGAGCAGTACTTC. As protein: CATRLAGGPNEQYF.

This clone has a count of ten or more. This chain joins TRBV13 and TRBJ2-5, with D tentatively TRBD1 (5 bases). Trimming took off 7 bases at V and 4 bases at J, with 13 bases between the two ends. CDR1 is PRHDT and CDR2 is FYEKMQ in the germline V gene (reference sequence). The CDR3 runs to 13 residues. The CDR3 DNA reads TGTGCCAGCAAGACGTGGGGCGGAGAGACCCAGTACTTC. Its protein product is CASKTWGGETQYF.

The CDR3, as DNA: TGTGCCAGCAGCTCGGCTAGGAACACTGAAGCTTTCTTT. Translating it yields CASSSARNTEAFF. This sequence joins TRBV9 and TRBJ1-1, with D unresolved. CDR1 is SGDLS, CDR2 YYNGEE, per germline. CDR3 length: 13 amino acids. The V end lost 4 bases, the J end lost 1 base, and 8 bases lay between the germline ends. The whole variable domain, filled in from reference TRBV9 and TRBJ1-1, reads DSGVTQTPKHLITATGQRVTLRCSPRSGDLSVYWYQQSLDQGLQFLIQYYNGEERAKGNILERFSAQQFPDLHSELNLSSLELGDSALYFCASSSARNTEAFFGQGTRLTVV.

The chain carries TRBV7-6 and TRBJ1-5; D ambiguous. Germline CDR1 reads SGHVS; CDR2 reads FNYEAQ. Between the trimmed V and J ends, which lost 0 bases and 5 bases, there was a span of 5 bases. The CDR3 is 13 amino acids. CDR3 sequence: CASSLAEYQPQHF. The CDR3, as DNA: TGTGCCAGCAGCTTAGCAGAGTATCAGCCCCAGCATTTT.

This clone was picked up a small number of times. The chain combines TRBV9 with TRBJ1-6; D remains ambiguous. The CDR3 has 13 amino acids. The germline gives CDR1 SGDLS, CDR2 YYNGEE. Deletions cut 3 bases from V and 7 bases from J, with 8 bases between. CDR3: CASSGDKNSPLHF. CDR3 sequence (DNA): TGTGCCAGCAGCGGGGATAAGAATTCACCCCTCCACTTT.

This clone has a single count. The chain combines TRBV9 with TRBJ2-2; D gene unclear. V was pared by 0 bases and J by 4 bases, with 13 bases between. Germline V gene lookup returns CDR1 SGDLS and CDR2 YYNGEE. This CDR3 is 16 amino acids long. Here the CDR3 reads CASSVATIEGTGELFF. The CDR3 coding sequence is TGTGCCAGCAGCGTAGCTACGATCGAAGGCACCGGGGAGCTGTTTTTT.

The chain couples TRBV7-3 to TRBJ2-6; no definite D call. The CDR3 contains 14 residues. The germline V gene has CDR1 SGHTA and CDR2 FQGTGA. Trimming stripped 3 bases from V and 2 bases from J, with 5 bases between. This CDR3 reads CASSLLAGANVLTF. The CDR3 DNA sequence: TGTGCCAGCAGCTTGCTAGCTGGGGCCAACGTCCTGACTTTC.

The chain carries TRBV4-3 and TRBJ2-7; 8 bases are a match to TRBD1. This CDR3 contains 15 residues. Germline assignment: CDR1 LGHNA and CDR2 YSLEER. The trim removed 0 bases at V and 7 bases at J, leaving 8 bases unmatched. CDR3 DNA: TGCGCCAGCAGCCAAGATAGCAGGGGGCTCTGGGAGCAGTACTTC. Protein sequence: CASSQDSRGLWEQYF.

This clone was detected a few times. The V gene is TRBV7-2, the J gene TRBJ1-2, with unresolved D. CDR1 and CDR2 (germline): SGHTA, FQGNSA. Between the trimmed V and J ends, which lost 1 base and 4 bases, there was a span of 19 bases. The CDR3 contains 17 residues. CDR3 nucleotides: TGTGCCAGCAGCTTAGGGGGTACTTCAAGGAGAACCTATGGCTACACCTTC. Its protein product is CASSLGGTSRRTYGYTF.

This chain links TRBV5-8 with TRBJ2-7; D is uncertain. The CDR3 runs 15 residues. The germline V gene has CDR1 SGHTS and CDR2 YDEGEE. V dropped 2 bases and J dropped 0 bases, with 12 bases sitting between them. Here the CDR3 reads CASSFREQASYEQYF. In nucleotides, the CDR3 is TGTGCCAGCAGCTTTCGTGAGCAGGCCTCCTACGAGCAGTACTTC.

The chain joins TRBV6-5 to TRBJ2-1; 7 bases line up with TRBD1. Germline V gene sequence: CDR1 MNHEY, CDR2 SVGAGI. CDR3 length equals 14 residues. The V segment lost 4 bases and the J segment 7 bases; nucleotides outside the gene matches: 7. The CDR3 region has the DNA TGTGCCAGCAGTTTCACCGACAGGGAGAATGAGCAGTTCTTC. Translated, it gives CASSFTDRENEQFF.

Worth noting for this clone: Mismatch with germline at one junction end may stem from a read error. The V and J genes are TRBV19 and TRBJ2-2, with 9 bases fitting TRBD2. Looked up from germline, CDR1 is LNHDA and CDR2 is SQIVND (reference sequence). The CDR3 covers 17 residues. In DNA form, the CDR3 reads TGTGCTAGTAGTTCCCTAGCGGGATACGGGGGGACCGGGGAGCTGTTTTTT. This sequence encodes CASSSLAGYGGTGELFF.

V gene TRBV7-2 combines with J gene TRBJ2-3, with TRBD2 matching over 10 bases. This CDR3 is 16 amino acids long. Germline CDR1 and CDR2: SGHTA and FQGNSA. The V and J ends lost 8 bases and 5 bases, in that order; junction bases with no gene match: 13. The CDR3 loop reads CASQWARLAGEDTQYF. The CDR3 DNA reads TGTGCCAGCCAGTGGGCCAGACTAGCGGGTGAAGATACGCAGTATTTT.

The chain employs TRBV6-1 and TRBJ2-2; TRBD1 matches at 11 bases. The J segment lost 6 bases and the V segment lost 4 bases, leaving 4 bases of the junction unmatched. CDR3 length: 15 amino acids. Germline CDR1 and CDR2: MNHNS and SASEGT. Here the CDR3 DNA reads TGTGCCAGCAGTGGCGGGACAGGGGGTGCCGGGGAGCTGTTTTTT. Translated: CASSGGTGGAGELFF.

The CDR3 loop is CASSAELAGTQETQYF. CDR3 DNA sequence: TGTGCCAGCAGCGCCGAACTAGCGGGGACCCAAGAGACCCAGTACTTC. V gene TRBV9 combines with J gene TRBJ2-5, with TRBD2 matching over 10 bases. V gave up 3 bases and J gave up 1 base; unmatched junction bases: 6. The CDR3 length is 16 residues. Per the germline V gene, CDR1 is SGDLS and CDR2 is YYNGEE.

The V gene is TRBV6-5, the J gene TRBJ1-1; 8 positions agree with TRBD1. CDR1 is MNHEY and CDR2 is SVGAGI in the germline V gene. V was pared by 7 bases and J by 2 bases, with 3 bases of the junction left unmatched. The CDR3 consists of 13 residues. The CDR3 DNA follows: TGTGCCAGCACCGACAGGGGAAACACTGAAGCTTTCTTT. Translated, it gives CASTDRGNTEAFF.

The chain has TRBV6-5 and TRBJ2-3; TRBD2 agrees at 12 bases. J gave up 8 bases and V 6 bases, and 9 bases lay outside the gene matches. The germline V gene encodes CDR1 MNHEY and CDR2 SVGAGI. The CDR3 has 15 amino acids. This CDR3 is CASSNRGTSGFTQYF. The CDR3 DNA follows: TGTGCCAGCAGCAATAGGGGGACTAGCGGGTTTACGCAGTATTTT.

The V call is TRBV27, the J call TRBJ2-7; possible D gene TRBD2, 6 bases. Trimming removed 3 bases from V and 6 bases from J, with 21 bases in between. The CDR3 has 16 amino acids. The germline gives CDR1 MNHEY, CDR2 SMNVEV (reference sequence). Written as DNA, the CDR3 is TGTGCCAGCAGTTTGGGACTGGGAGAGATTCCAACCGAGCAGTACTTC. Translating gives CASSLGLGEIPTEQYF.

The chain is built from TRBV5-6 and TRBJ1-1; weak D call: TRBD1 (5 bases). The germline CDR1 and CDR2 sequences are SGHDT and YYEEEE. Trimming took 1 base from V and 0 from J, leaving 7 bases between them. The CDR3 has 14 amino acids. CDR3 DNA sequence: TGTGCCAGCAGCTTGCAGGGAATGAACACTGAAGCTTTCTTT. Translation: CASSLQGMNTEAFF.

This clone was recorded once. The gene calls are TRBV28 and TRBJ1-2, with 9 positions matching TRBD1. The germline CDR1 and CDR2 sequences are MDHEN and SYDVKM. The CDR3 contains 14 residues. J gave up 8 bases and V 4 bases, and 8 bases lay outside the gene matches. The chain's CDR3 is CASSSTGGAGGYTF. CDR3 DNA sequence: TGTGCCAGCAGTTCCACAGGGGGCGCGGGGGGCTACACCTTC.

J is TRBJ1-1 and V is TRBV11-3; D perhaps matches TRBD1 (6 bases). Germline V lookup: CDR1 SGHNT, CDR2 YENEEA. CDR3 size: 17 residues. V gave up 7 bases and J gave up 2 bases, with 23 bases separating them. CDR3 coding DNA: TGTGCCAGCAATGGGGTAATATTGGGGGCCGAAAACACTGAAGCTTTCTTT. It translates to CASNGVILGAENTEAFF.

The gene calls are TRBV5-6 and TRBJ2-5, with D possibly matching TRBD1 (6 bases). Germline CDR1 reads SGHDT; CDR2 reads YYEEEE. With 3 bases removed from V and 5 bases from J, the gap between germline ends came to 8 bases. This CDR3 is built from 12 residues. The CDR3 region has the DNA TGTGCCAGCAGCTGGCAGGGGGAGACCCAGTACTTC. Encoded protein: CASSWQGETQYF. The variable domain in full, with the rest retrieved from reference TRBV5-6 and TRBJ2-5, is DAGVTQSPTHLIKTRGQQVTLRCSPKSGHDTVSWYQQALGQGPQFIFQYYEEEERQRGNFPDRFSGHQFPNYSSELNVNALLLGDSALYLCASSWQGETQYFGPGTRLLVL.